This passage covers 23 T cell receptor beta chains from one sample sequenced in a study of blood T cell repertoires in COVID-19. Assay: immunoSEQ multiplex PCR; the TCRdb copy retains only in-frame clones and omits some. The sample has about 140,000 clones; about three quarters are singletons. The sequenced material came from PBMCs or T cells enriched from blood (not recorded which). The source is a woman aged 45 to 65 who had recovered from COVID-19.

This clone came up a few times. The chain joins TRBV19 to TRBJ2-5; unclear D gene. This CDR3 spans 11 amino acids. V lost 6 bases to trimming and J lost 5 bases, with 7 bases between them. Looked up from germline, CDR1 is LNHDA and CDR2 is SQIVND (reference sequence). In DNA, the CDR3 is TGTGCCAGTAGCGCCACTGAGACCCAGTACTTC. Protein: CASSATETQYF.

Written as DNA, the CDR3 is TGTGCCAGCAGCTCCGGGCGACAGGGGAACTATGGCTACACCTTC. Translation gives CASSSGRQGNYGYTF. The V and J genes are TRBV11-3 and TRBJ1-2; TRBD1 matches at 8 bases. CDR3 length: 15 amino acids. Looked up from germline, CDR1 is SGHNT and CDR2 is YENEEA. V lost 4 bases, J lost 2 bases, and 6 bases stayed unmatched.

The rearrangement uses TRBV9 and TRBJ1-1, with 7 bases fitting TRBD1. Looked up from germline, CDR1 is SGDLS and CDR2 is YYNGEE. The V and J ends lost 1 base and 8 bases, in that order; junction bases with no gene match: 5. The CDR3 is made up of 13 amino acids. CDR3 nucleotide sequence: TGTGCCAGCAGCGTAACTAGGGACAGCGAAGCTTTCTTT. This codes for CASSVTRDSEAFF.

This clone has just a few counts. The chain combines TRBV27 with TRBJ2-5; tentatively, D is TRBD2 (6 bases). Trimming left V 5 bases short and J 4 bases short, with 17 bases between. This CDR3 comprises 15 residues. Per the germline V gene, CDR1 is MNHEY and CDR2 is SMNVEV (reference sequence). This CDR3 is CASSPRGISGETQYF. The CDR3 nucleotides are TGTGCCAGCAGTCCTCGGGGGATCTCAGGAGAGACCCAGTACTTC.

On this clone: Other DNA sequences in the sample encode the same CDR3. This chain joins TRBV12-3 or TRBV12-4 and TRBJ2-3, with D hard to call. This CDR3 is 11 amino acids long. The V end lost 4 bases, the J end lost 4 bases, and 3 bases lay between the germline ends. CDR3 amino acids: CASSSADTQYF. Written as DNA, the CDR3 is TGTGCCAGCAGTTCAGCAGATACGCAGTATTTT.

The chain links TRBV12-5 to TRBJ2-5; 8 positions match TRBD1. Germline lookup yields CDR1 LGHNT and CDR2 FRNRAP. Unmatched junction bases numbered 6, after V lost 1 base and J lost 5 bases. CDR3 length equals 15 residues. CDR3 in amino acids: CASGLGQGRLETQYF. The CDR3 DNA reads TGTGCTAGTGGTTTGGGACAGGGGAGGTTGGAGACCCAGTACTTC.

This chain uses TRBV5-4 with TRBJ2-1, with 7 bases fitting TRBD2. Germline CDR1 SGHNT, CDR2 YYREEE (reference sequence). The CDR3 is made up of 16 amino acids. Germline trimming cut 5 bases from V and 0 bases from J; bases unmatched to any gene: 8. This chain's CDR3 is CASSSASGDSYNEQFF. The CDR3 nucleotides are TGTGCCAGCAGTAGCGCTAGCGGTGACTCCTACAATGAGCAGTTCTTC.

The chain couples TRBV19 to TRBJ1-1, with a weak D call TRBD1 (5 bases). The germline V and J ends were trimmed by 3 bases and 10 bases, with 12 bases remaining between them. Germline assignment: CDR1 LNHDA and CDR2 SQIVND (reference sequence). CDR3 length equals 12 residues. CDR3 protein: CASSIRQQGAFF. In nucleotides, the CDR3 is TGTGCCAGTAGTATCCGACAGCAGGGAGCTTTCTTT. The variable domain in full, completed from reference TRBV19 and TRBJ1-1, reads DGGITQSPKYLFRKEGQNVTLSCEQNLNHDAMYWYRQDPGQGLRLIYYSQIVNDFQKGDIAEGYSVSREKKESFPLTVTSAQKNPTAFYLCASSIRQQGAFFGQGTRLTVV.

The chain employs TRBV9 and TRBJ2-3; D is possibly TRBD1 (8 bases). V lost 4 bases, J lost 3 bases, and 18 bases lay in between. Germline assignment: CDR1 SGDLS and CDR2 YYNGEE. This CDR3 spans 16 amino acids. CDR3 sequence reads: CASSSKAGQETDTQYF. CDR3 DNA sequence: TGTGCCAGCAGCTCAAAAGCGGGACAGGAAACAGATACGCAGTATTTT.

The J gene is TRBJ1-1, the V gene TRBV28, with D perhaps matching TRBD1 (6 bases). Trimming removed 8 bases from V and 4 bases from J, with 17 bases in between. In germline, CDR1 is MDHEN, CDR2 SYDVKM. The CDR3 is 14 amino acids. As DNA, the CDR3 is TGTGCCAGCCGATCCGGGGGGCCGGGCACTGAAGCTTTCTTT. Translation: CASRSGGPGTEAFF.

The V and J genes are TRBV29-1 and TRBJ2-5; maybe TRBD2 (7 bases). The CDR3 is 14 amino acids. The germline CDR1 and CDR2 sequences are SQVTM and ANQGSEA. With 8 bases removed from V and 5 bases from J, the gap between germline ends came to 21 bases. The CDR3: CSTTGEGGEETQYF. The CDR3 nucleotides are TGCAGCACGACCGGGGAGGGGGGCGAGGAGACCCAGTACTTC.

With regard to this clone: The same CDR3 also results from other DNA sequences found in this sample. The rearrangement joins TRBV19 to TRBJ1-6; TRBD1 matches at 8 bases. The CDR3 consists of 15 residues. With 3 bases clipped from V and 3 bases from J, the junction kept 1 base outside the gene matches. Germline V gives CDR1 LNHDA, CDR2 SQIVND (reference sequence). The DNA for the CDR3 is TGTGCCAGTAGTATGACAGGGGACTATAATTCACCCCTCCACTTT. As protein: CASSMTGDYNSPLHF.

A single count supports this clone. The chain carries TRBV29-1 and TRBJ1-1; a weak D match, TRBD1 (6 bases). From germline, CDR1 is SQVTM and CDR2 ANQGSEA. The CDR3 covers 15 residues. Trimming cost V 7 bases and J 3 bases, with 21 bases left between them. This chain's CDR3 is CSAATGRAMHTEAFF. The DNA for the CDR3 is TGCAGCGCTGCTACAGGGAGGGCTATGCACACTGAAGCTTTCTTT.

This clone was found a few times. The chain employs TRBV28 and TRBJ1-6; D is uncertain. CDR3 size: 13 residues. Germline V CDR1 and CDR2: MDHEN, SYDVKM. V dropped 11 bases and J dropped 5 bases, with 13 bases sitting between them. The CDR3 loop is CAWRAPDNSPLHF. The CDR3 coding sequence is TGTGCCTGGAGGGCCCCAGATAATTCACCCCTCCACTTT.

The rearrangement joins TRBV11-1 to TRBJ2-3, with D perhaps matching TRBD1 (5 bases). Trimming cost V 5 bases and J 2 bases, with 5 bases left between them. The CDR3 covers 12 residues. Germline V gene sequence: CDR1 SGHAT, CDR2 FQDESV (reference sequence). The CDR3, as DNA: TGTGCCAGCAGCGGGGCCACAGATACGCAGTATTTT. As protein: CASSGATDTQYF.

The chain employs TRBV7-9 and TRBJ2-7; D unclear. V was trimmed by 5 bases and J by 7 bases, leaving 9 bases between them. The CDR3 consists of 11 residues. Germline CDR1 SEHNR, CDR2 FQNEAQ (reference sequence). This CDR3 reads CASSPSFEQYF. Here the CDR3 DNA reads TGTGCCAGCAGCCCCTCTTTTGAGCAGTACTTC.

The chain combines TRBV19 with TRBJ2-5, with 7 bases that match TRBD1. Germline trimming cut 5 bases from V and 0 bases from J; bases unmatched to any gene: 6. This CDR3 is 15 amino acids long. Germline lookup yields CDR1 LNHDA and CDR2 SQIVND (reference sequence). The CDR3 coding sequence is TGTGCCAGTAGTGACAGGGAGTTGTACCAAGAGACCCAGTACTTC. It encodes CASSDRELYQETQYF.

This chain links TRBV7-3 with TRBJ2-2; D unresolved. The length of the CDR3 is 14 residues. Looked up from germline, CDR1 is SGHTA and CDR2 is FQGTGA. Trimming removed 4 bases at V and 4 bases at J, with 10 bases between. The chain's CDR3 is CASSSMVGTGELFF. CDR3 coding DNA: TGTGCCAGCAGCTCCATGGTCGGCACCGGGGAGCTGTTTTTT.

The chain has TRBV9 and TRBJ1-2; TRBD1 aligns across 8 bases. The CDR3 totals 12 residues. Looked up from germline, CDR1 is SGDLS and CDR2 is YYNGEE. J lost 12 bases, V lost 3 bases, and 7 bases had no gene match. CDR3 in DNA: TGTGCCAGCAGCGCCGGGACAGGTGGTAACACCTTC. It specifies CASSAGTGGNTF.

This clone was counted a few times. The V and J genes are TRBV6-5 and TRBJ1-6; TRBD1 aligns across 10 bases. Trimming took 5 bases from V and 10 from J; bases not matched to a gene: 2. CDR1 and CDR2 from the germline V gene are MNHEY and SVGAGI. The CDR3 runs 13 residues. The CDR3, as DNA: TGTGCCAGCAGTCGGACAGGGGGATCACCCCTCCACTTT. It codes for CASSRTGGSPLHF.

This clone has a count of ten or more. The gene calls are TRBV10-2 and TRBJ1-2; no definite D call. The germline gives CDR1 WSHSY, CDR2 SAAADI. CDR3 length: 14 amino acids. V lost 2 bases and J 4 bases, leaving 11 bases between the germline ends. CDR3 amino acids: CASSEGGSVYGYTF. Here the CDR3 DNA reads TGCGCCAGCAGTGAGGGAGGGAGCGTCTATGGCTACACCTTC.

This sequence joins TRBV5-1 and TRBJ2-1; 11 bases align to TRBD2. The CDR3 spans 16 residues. Per germline, CDR1 SGHRS and CDR2 YFSETQ. The trim removed 4 bases at V and 4 bases at J, leaving 7 bases unmatched. CDR3 sequence reads: CASSIQLAGAYNEQFF. The CDR3 coding sequence is TGCGCCAGCAGCATCCAACTAGCGGGGGCGTACAATGAGCAGTTCTTC.

This sequence joins TRBV5-5 and TRBJ2-7; the match to TRBD1 covers 9 bases. CDR1 is SGHKS, CDR2 YYEKEE, per germline (reference sequence). CDR3 length equals 16 residues. With 0 bases clipped from V and 2 bases from J, the junction kept 6 bases outside the gene matches. CDR3 bases: TGTGCCAGCAGCTTGGCCGGGACAGGGTATACCTACGAGCAGTACTTC. It encodes CASSLAGTGYTYEQYF.